This TCR beta chain came from a study of CD8+CD57+ T cells in acquired aplastic anemia. Study background: Roughly 3 ug was the average amount of DNA from sorted CD4+ and CD8+ cells. Findings of the study overall: Researchers report that around 30 CD8+ CDR3 sequences appeared in both patients and controls.

CDR3 and TCR beta VDJ profiling relied on genomic DNA as the template. TCRdb itself ran the reads through MiXCR, one entry per CDR3 protein. The data hold 180,000 or so distinct CDR3 sequences, with 48% observed a single time. About this clonotype itself: The antigen remains unidentified. Its ends do not fully match the called genes, so a read error is possible.

Germline CDR1 reads SGHRS; CDR2 reads YFSETQ. CDR3 length equals 15 residues. CD8+CD57+ cell expansion, shown by flow cytometry, had occurred in the patients selected for sequencing. The V gene is TRBV5-1, the J gene TRBJ2-7; tentatively, D is TRBD1 or TRBD2 (5 bases each). This clonotype was obtained from a human donor with aplastic anemia. Sequenced: sorted CD4+, CD8+, or CD8+CD57+ T cells (not recorded which) from PBMCs. The CDR3 is CAGSKRDPSNYGQYF. Written as DNA, the CDR3 is TGCGCCGGCAGCAAAAGGGACCCCTCTAACTACGGGCAGTACTTC.